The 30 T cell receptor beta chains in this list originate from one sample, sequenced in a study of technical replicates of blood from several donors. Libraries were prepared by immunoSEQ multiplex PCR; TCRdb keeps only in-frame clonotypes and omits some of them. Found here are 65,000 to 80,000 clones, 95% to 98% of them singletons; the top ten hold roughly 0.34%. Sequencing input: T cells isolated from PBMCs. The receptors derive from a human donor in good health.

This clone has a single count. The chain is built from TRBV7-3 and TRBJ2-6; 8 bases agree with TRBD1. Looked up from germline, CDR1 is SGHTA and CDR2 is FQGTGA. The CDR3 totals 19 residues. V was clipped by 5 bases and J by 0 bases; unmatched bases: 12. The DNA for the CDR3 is TGTGCCAGCAGCGCCCCCCCTGGACAGGGCGGCTCTGGGGCCAACGTCCTGACTTTC. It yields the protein CASSAPPGQGGSGANVLTF.

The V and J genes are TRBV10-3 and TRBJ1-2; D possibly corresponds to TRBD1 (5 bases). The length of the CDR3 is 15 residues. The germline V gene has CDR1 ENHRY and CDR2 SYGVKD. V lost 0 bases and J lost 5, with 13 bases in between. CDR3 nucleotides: TGTGCCATCAGTGAGTCAAGAGGGGAGGAGTATGGCTACACCTTC. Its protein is CAISESRGEEYGYTF.

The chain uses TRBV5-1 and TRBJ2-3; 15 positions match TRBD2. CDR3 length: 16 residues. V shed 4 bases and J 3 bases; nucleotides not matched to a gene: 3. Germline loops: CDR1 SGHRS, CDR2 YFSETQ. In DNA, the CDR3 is TGCGCCAGCAGCGGACTAGCGGGAGGGATGACAGATACGCAGTATTTT. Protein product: CASSGLAGGMTDTQYF.

The CDR3 bases are TGTGCCAGCAGCCTTAGCGGGACTCCCTACAATGAGCAGTTCTTC. Amino acid sequence: CASSLSGTPYNEQFF. The V and J genes are TRBV5-4 and TRBJ2-1; 8 nucleotides agree with TRBD2. The J segment lost 2 bases and the V segment lost 4 bases, leaving 5 bases of the junction unmatched. This CDR3 has 15 amino acids. Germline V CDR1 and CDR2: SGHNT, YYREEE (reference sequence).

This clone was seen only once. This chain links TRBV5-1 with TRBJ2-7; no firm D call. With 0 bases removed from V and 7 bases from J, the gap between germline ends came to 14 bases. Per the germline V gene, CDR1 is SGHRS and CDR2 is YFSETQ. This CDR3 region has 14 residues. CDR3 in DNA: TGCGCCAGCAGCTTGGGTCCCCACAGCAGGGAGCAGTACTTC. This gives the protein CASSLGPHSREQYF.

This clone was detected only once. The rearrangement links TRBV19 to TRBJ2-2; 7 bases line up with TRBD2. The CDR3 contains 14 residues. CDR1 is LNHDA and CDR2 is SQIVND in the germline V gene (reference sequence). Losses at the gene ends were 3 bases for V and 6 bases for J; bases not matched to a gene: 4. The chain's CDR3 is CASSIRDYSGELFF. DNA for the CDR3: TGTGCCAGTAGTATTAGGGACTATTCCGGGGAGCTGTTTTTT.

CDR3 region: CAISVYSAENEQFF. As DNA, the CDR3 is TGTGCCATCAGTGTATATAGCGCCGAAAATGAGCAGTTCTTC. V and J are TRBV10-3 and TRBJ2-1; maybe TRBD2 (5 bases). The CDR3 totals 14 residues. The V gene lost 4 bases and the J gene lost 7 bases, with 14 bases spanning the gap. Germline V gene lookup returns CDR1 ENHRY and CDR2 SYGVKD.

In DNA form, the CDR3 reads TGTGCCACCGAGACAGTGAACACTGAAGCTTTCTTT. It is translated as CATETVNTEAFF. This chain joins TRBV2 and TRBJ1-1, with TRBD1 as a possible D gene (5 bases). Trimming shortened V by 10 bases and J by 0 bases, and 9 bases separated the two germline ends. The CDR3 runs 12 residues. Germline assignment: CDR1 SNHLY and CDR2 FYNNEI.

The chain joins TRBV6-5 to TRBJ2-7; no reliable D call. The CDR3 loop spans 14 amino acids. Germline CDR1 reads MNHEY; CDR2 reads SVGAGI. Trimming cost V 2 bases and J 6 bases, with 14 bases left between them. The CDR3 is CASSYDAESGEQYF. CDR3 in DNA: TGTGCCAGCAGTTACGATGCCGAATCCGGCGAGCAGTACTTC.

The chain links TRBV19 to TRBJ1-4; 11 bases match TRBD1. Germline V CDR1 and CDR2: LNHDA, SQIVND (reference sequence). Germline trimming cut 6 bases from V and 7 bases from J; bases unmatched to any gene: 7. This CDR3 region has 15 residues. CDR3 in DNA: TGTGCCAGTAGAGATCCGGGACAGGGGGGTGAAAAACTGTTTTTT. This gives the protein CASRDPGQGGEKLFF.

This CDR3 reads CASSYSGTMDTEAFF. The CDR3 DNA follows: TGTGCCAGCAGTTACTCCGGGACAATGGACACTGAAGCTTTCTTT. V and J are TRBV6-5 and TRBJ1-1; D possibly corresponds to TRBD1 (6 bases). V was trimmed by 0 bases and J by 3 bases, leaving 11 bases between them. This CDR3 region has 15 residues. The germline CDR1 and CDR2 sequences are MNHEY and SVGAGI.

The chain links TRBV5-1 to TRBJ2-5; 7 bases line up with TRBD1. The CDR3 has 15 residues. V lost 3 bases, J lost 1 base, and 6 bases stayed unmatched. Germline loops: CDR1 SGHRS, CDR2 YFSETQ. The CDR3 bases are TGCGCCAGCAGCTGGAGACAGGGCAGCCAAGAGACCCAGTACTTC. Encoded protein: CASSWRQGSQETQYF. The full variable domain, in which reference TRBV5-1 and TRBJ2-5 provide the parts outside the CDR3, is KAGVTQTPRYLIKTRGQQVTLSCSPISGHRSVSWYQQTPGQGLQFLFEYFSETQRNKGNFPGRFSGRQFSNSRSEMNVSTLELGDSALYLCASSWRQGSQETQYFGPGTRLLVL.

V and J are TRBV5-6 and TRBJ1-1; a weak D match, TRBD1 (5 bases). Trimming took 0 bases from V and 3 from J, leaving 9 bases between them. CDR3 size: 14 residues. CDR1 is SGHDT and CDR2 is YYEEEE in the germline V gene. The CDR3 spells CASSLDRTYTEAFF. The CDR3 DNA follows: TGTGCCAGCAGCTTGGACAGGACCTACACTGAAGCTTTCTTT.

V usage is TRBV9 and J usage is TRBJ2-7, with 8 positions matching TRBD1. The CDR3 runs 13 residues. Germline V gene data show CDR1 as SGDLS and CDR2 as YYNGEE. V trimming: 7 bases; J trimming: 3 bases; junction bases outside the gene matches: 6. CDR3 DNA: TGTGCCAGCGGTCGGACAGGGAACTACGAGCAGTACTTC. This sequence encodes CASGRTGNYEQYF.

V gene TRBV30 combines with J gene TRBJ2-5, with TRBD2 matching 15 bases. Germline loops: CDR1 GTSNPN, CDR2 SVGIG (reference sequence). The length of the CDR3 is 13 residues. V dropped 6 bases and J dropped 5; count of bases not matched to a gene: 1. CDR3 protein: CACGTSGGETQYF. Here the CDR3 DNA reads TGTGCCTGTGGGACTAGCGGGGGGGAGACCCAGTACTTC.

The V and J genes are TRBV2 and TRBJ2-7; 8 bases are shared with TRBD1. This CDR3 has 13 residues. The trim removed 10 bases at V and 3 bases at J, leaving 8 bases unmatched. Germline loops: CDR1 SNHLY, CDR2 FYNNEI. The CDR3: CATSGQDIYEQYF. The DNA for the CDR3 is TGTGCCACATCGGGACAGGACATCTACGAGCAGTACTTC.

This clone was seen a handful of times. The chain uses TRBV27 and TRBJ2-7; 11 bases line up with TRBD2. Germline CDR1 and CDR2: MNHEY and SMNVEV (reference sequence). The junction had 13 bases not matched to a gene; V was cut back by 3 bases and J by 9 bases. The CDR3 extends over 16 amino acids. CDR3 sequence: CASSLTSGTPLFGQYF. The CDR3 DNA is TGTGCCAGCAGTTTGACTAGCGGGACCCCATTATTCGGGCAGTACTTC.

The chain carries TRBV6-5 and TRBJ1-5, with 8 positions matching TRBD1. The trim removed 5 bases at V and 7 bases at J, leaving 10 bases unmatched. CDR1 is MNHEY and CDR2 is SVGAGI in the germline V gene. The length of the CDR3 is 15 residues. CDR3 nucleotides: TGTGCCAGCAGTATCCTCGGACAGGGTGCCCAGCCCCAGCATTTT. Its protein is CASSILGQGAQPQHF.

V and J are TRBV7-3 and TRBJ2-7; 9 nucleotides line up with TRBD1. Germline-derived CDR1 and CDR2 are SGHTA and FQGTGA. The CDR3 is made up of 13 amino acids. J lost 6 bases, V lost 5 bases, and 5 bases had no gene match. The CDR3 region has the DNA TGTGCCAGCAGCCCGGGACAGGGTGGCGAGCAGTACTTC. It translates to CASSPGQGGEQYF.

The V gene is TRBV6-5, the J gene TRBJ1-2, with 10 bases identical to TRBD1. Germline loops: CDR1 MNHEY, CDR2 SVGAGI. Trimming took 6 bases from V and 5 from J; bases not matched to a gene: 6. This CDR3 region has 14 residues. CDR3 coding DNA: TGTGCCAGCAGCCCAGGACAGGGGGATTATGGCTACACCTTC. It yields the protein CASSPGQGDYGYTF.

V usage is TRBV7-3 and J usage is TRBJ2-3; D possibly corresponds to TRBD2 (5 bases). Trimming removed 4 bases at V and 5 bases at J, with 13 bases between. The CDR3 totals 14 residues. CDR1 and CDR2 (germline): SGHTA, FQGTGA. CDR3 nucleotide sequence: TGTGCCAGCAGCTACAGTCTCGCGGGAGATACGCAGTATTTT. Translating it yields CASSYSLAGDTQYF.

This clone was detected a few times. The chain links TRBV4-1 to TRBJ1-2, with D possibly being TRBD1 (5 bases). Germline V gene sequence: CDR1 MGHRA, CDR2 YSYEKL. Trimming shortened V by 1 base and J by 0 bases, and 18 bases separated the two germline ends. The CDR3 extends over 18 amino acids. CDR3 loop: CASSQGIRLTDTNYGYTF. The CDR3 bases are TGCGCCAGCAGCCAAGGTATCCGACTGACAGACACTAACTATGGCTACACCTTC.

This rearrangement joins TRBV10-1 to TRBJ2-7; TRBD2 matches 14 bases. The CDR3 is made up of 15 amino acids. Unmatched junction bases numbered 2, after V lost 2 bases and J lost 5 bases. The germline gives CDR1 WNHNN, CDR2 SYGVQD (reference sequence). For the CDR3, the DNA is TGCGCCAGCAGTGAGGGGGGACTAGCGGGAGACGAGCAGTACTTC. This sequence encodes CASSEGGLAGDEQYF.

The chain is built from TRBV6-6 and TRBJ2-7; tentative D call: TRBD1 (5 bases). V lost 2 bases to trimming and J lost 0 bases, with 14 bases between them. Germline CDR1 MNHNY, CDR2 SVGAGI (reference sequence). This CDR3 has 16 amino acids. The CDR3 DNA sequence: TGTGCCAGCAGTTACCCTGACAGCGAGAGCTCCTACGAGCAGTACTTC. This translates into CASSYPDSESSYEQYF.

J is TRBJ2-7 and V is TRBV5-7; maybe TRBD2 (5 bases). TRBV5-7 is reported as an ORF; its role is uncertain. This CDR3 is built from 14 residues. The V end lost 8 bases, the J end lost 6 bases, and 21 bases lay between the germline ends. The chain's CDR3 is CASNMGPDSTEQYF. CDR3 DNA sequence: TGTGCCAGTAACATGGGCCCGGACTCAACCGAGCAGTACTTC.

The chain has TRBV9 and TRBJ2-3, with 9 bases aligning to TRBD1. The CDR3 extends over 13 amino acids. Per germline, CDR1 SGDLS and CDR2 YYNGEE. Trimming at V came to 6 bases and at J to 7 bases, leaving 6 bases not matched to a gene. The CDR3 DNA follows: TGTGCCAGCATGGGACAGGGAATCAATACGCAGTATTTT. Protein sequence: CASMGQGINTQYF.

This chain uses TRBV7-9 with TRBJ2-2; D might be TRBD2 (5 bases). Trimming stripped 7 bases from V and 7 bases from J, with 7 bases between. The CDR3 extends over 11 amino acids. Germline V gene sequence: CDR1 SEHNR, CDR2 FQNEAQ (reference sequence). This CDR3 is CASTGNGELFF. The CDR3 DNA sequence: TGTGCCAGCACGGGGAACGGGGAGCTGTTTTTT.

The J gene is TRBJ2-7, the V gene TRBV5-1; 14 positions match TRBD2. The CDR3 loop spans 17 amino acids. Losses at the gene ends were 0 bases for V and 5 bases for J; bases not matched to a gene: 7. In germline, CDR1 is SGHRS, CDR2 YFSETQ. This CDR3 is CASSLEGTSGRKDEQYF. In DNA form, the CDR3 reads TGCGCCAGCAGCTTGGAGGGGACTAGCGGGAGAAAGGACGAGCAGTACTTC.

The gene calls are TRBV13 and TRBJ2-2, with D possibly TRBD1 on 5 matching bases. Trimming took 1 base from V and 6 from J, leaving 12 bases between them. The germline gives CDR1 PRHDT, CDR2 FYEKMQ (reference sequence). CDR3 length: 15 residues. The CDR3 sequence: CASSLVAGLSGELFF. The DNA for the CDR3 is TGTGCCAGCAGCTTAGTGGCAGGGCTATCCGGGGAGCTGTTTTTT.

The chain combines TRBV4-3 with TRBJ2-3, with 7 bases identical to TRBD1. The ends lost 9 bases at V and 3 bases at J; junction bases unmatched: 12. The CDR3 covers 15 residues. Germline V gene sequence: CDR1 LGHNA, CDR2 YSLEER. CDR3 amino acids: CASAQRGRVTDTQYF. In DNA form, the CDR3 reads TGCGCCAGTGCTCAGAGGGGGCGAGTAACAGATACGCAGTATTTT.